These 17 T cell receptor beta chains originate from one sample sequenced in a study of control samples from healthy donors and cancer patients. The assay was immunoSEQ multiplex PCR, and TCRdb's table has in-frame clones only and misses some. The profile shows roughly 150,000 clones, about 91% of them singletons. The source material was blood. All receptors derive from a man aged 18-30 years in good health.

This chain links TRBV30 with TRBJ2-7, with D maybe TRBD1 (5 bases). Germline CDR1 and CDR2: GTSNPN and SVGIG (reference sequence). The CDR3 is 16 residues long. Trimming cost V 0 bases and J 1 base, with 16 bases left between them. CDR3 protein: CAWSVDSWAQSYEQYF. The CDR3 DNA sequence: TGTGCCTGGAGTGTAGACAGTTGGGCACAATCCTACGAGCAGTACTTC.

V and J are TRBV29-1 and TRBJ1-1; D not certain. Looked up from germline, CDR1 is SQVTM and CDR2 is ANQGSEA. CDR3 size: 14 residues. With 5 bases removed from V and 0 bases from J, the gap between germline ends came to 13 bases. CDR3 coding DNA: TGCAGCGTTACGGACCGATTTATGAACACTGAAGCTTTCTTT. Amino acid sequence: CSVTDRFMNTEAFF. The full variable domain, in which reference TRBV29-1 and TRBJ1-1 provide the parts outside the CDR3, is SAVISQKPSRDICQRGTSLTIQCQVDSQVTMMFWYRQQPGQSLTLIATANQGSEATYESGFVIDKFPISRPNLTFSTLTVSNMSPEDSSIYLCSVTDRFMNTEAFFGQGTRLTVV.

The V and J genes are TRBV5-4 and TRBJ1-1, with 9 bases lining up with TRBD1. Germline trimming cut 1 base from V and 0 bases from J; bases unmatched to any gene: 7. The CDR3 runs to 17 residues. Germline V lookup: CDR1 SGHNT, CDR2 YYREEE (reference sequence). CDR3 sequence (DNA): TGTGCCAGCAGCTTGCTCCGGGACAGGGAACTGAACACTGAAGCTTTCTTT. Residues: CASSLLRDRELNTEAFF.

The CDR3 DNA reads as TGTGCCAGTAGCCCGGGACACCGCTCCTACAATGAGCAGTTCTTC. This translates into CASSPGHRSYNEQFF. The chain links TRBV19 to TRBJ2-1; maybe TRBD1 (6 bases). V lost 6 bases and J lost 0, with 12 bases in between. CDR3 length: 15 amino acids. The germline gives CDR1 LNHDA, CDR2 SQIVND (reference sequence).

The rearrangement links TRBV27 to TRBJ1-6, with 7 bases matching TRBD1. Per the germline V gene, CDR1 is MNHEY and CDR2 is SMNVEV (reference sequence). Trimming at V came to 1 base and at J to 11 bases, leaving 2 bases not matched to a gene. The CDR3 is made up of 13 amino acids. The CDR3 DNA reads TGTGCCAGCAGTTTATATCAGGGGGCACCCCTCCACTTT. Its protein is CASSLYQGAPLHF.

The chain uses TRBV28 and TRBJ2-7; no clear D. V lost 6 bases and J lost 4, with 16 bases in between. Germline V gene sequence: CDR1 MDHEN, CDR2 SYDVKM. The CDR3 contains 14 residues. CDR3 residues: CASRNQVSWYEQYF. The DNA for the CDR3 is TGTGCCAGCAGAAATCAAGTGAGCTGGTACGAGCAGTACTTC.

The chain links TRBV3-1 (or the pseudogene TRBV3-2) to TRBJ2-3; 14 bases fit TRBD2. Germline V gene sequence: CDR1 LGHDT, CDR2 YNNKEL (reference sequence). There are 15 residues in the CDR3. V dropped 6 bases and J dropped 6; count of bases not matched to a gene: 5. The CDR3 sequence is CASRGLAGAGDTQYF. The CDR3 DNA reads as TGTGCCAGCAGGGGACTAGCGGGGGCTGGGGATACGCAGTATTTT.

This sequence joins TRBV7-2 and TRBJ2-5; no definite D call. The CDR3 contains 11 residues. Germline V gives CDR1 SGHTA, CDR2 FQGNSA. Between the trimmed V and J ends, which lost 5 bases and 4 bases, there was a span of 5 bases. CDR3 protein: CASSPSETQYF. CDR3 coding DNA: TGTGCCAGCAGCCCCTCAGAGACCCAGTACTTC.

V gene TRBV9 combines with J gene TRBJ2-3, with D possibly TRBD1 on 5 matching bases. The CDR3 covers 15 residues. Germline V gene lookup returns CDR1 SGDLS and CDR2 YYNGEE. The ends were cut back, 0 bases at V and 6 bases at J, with 14 bases in the middle. In DNA, the CDR3 is TGTGCCAGCAGCGTAGGGAGACAGACCAGGGATACGCAGTATTTT. Translation gives CASSVGRQTRDTQYF.

V is TRBV7-2 and J is TRBJ2-5, with 11 bases that match TRBD2. V trimming: 1 base; J trimming: 4 bases; junction bases outside the gene matches: 5. Per the germline V gene, CDR1 is SGHTA and CDR2 is FQGNSA. The CDR3 contains 16 residues. The DNA of the CDR3 is TGTGCCAGCAGCTTAGTAGCGGGGGGGCTAGGAGAGACCCAGTACTTC. Protein sequence: CASSLVAGGLGETQYF.

The rearrangement joins TRBV23-1 to TRBJ2-5; no clear D gene. TRBV23-1 is placed among ORFs of uncertain function. V lost 3 bases and J 3 bases, leaving 8 bases between the germline ends. This CDR3 spans 13 amino acids. For the CDR3, the DNA is TGCGCCAGCAGTCAGGGCAAGAAAGAGACCCAGTACTTC. Protein product: CASSQGKKETQYF.

The rearrangement joins TRBV21-1 to TRBJ2-5; the table's D call TRBD1 went unverified against the DNA. TRBV21-1 is an annotated pseudogene. This CDR3 has 14 residues. Here the CDR3 DNA reads TGTGCCAGCAGCAAAGCGGGCGCCAAAGAGACCCAGTACTTC. This gives the protein CASSKAGAKETQYF.

The CDR3 protein is CASSDTGELFF. The CDR3 DNA follows: TGTGCCAGTAGCGACACCGGGGAGCTGTTTTTT. The chain uses TRBV19 and TRBJ2-2; D is uncertain. The CDR3 consists of 11 residues. V was cut by 6 bases and J by 3 bases, with 2 bases left in between. CDR1 is LNHDA and CDR2 is SQIVND in the germline V gene (reference sequence).

The chain uses TRBV30 and TRBJ1-5; TRBD1 matches 9 bases. Germline CDR1 and CDR2: GTSNPN and SVGIG (reference sequence). V gave up 3 bases and J gave up 6 bases; unmatched junction bases: 3. The CDR3 is made up of 13 amino acids. The CDR3 region is CAWRTGGTQPQHF. In DNA form, the CDR3 reads TGTGCCTGGAGGACAGGGGGGACTCAGCCCCAGCATTTT.

The genes are TRBV30 and TRBJ1-1; the D is unclear. This CDR3 comprises 12 residues. From germline, CDR1 is GTSNPN and CDR2 SVGIG (reference sequence). The V and J ends lost 7 bases and 1 base respectively, with 10 bases between them. CDR3 sequence: CASATENTEAFF. CDR3 nucleotides: TGTGCCTCCGCCACAGAGAACACTGAAGCTTTCTTT.

The chain couples TRBV28 to TRBJ2-7, with D possibly matching TRBD1 (6 bases). Germline lookup yields CDR1 MDHEN and CDR2 SYDVKM. Trimming left V 10 bases short and J 7 bases short, with 23 bases between. CDR3 length: 14 residues. The CDR3, as DNA: TGTGCCACCGTATGGGGACATCGGGCCGGGGAGCAGTACTTC. Residues: CATVWGHRAGEQYF.

J is TRBJ2-4 and V is TRBV7-9; D gene ambiguous. The CDR3 is 15 amino acids. The V gene's germline CDR1 is SEHNR and CDR2 FQNEAQ (reference sequence). Between the trimmed V and J ends, which lost 1 base and 0 bases, there was a span of 7 bases. CDR3: CASSLVETAKNIQYF. The CDR3 DNA sequence: TGTGCCAGCAGCTTAGTAGAGACAGCCAAAAACATTCAGTACTTC.